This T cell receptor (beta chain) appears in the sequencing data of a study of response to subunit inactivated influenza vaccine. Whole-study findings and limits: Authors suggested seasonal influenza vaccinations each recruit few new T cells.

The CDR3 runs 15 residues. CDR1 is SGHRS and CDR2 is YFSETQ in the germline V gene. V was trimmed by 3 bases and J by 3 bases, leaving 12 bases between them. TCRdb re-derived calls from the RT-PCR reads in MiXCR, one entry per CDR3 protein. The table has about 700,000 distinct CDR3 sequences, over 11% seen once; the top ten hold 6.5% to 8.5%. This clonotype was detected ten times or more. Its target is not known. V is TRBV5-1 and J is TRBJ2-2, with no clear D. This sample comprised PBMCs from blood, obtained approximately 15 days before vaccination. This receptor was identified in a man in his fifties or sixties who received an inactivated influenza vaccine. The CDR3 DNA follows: TGCGCCAGCAGCTCCAAGGTTTTGGACACCGGGGAGCTGTTTTTT. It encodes CASSSKVLDTGELFF.